A single sample gave rise to the 14 T cell receptor beta chains below, sequenced in a study of T cell responses to AZD1222 COVID-19 vaccine. Repertoires were generated with immunoSEQ multiplex PCR, while TCRdb's copy carries only in-frame clones and drops some. The sample contains around 200,000 clones, 93% of which appear only once. Sequences were derived from peripheral blood, sampled on day 0 of AZD1222 vaccination. Source of these receptors: an adult in good health.

The chain combines TRBV28 with TRBJ1-1, with D uncertain. This CDR3 is 14 amino acids long. Germline values: CDR1 MDHEN, CDR2 SYDVKM. The V and J ends lost 4 bases and 1 base respectively, with 10 bases between them. DNA for the CDR3: TGTGCCAGCAGTTACCTCTCGGGGAACACTGAAGCTTTCTTT. Translating it yields CASSYLSGNTEAFF.

This sequence joins TRBV5-4 and TRBJ2-2; the D gene is possibly TRBD2 (5 bases). V was cut by 1 base and J by 4 bases, with 14 bases left in between. CDR1 is SGHNT, CDR2 YYREEE, per germline (reference sequence). This CDR3 comprises 16 residues. The CDR3 nucleotides are TGTGCCAGCAGCTTGTTATCGGGAATGGGCACCGGGGAGCTGTTTTTT. Encoded protein: CASSLLSGMGTGELFF.

The CDR3 protein is CASNDRRQGSPLHF. As DNA, the CDR3 is TGTGCCAGCAATGACCGGAGGCAGGGCTCGCCCCTCCACTTT. The chain employs TRBV7-9 and TRBJ1-6, with a possible D match to TRBD1 (5 bases). Germline lookup yields CDR1 SEHNR and CDR2 FQNEAQ (reference sequence). This CDR3 region has 14 residues. V lost 7 bases and J 13 bases, leaving 20 bases between the germline ends.

The chain employs TRBV28 and TRBJ1-5, with D tentatively TRBD1 (6 bases). The ends were cut back, 5 bases at V and 6 bases at J, with 17 bases in the middle. This CDR3 is built from 15 residues. Germline V lookup: CDR1 MDHEN, CDR2 SYDVKM. CDR3 DNA: TGTGCCAGCAGTCGTTCTAGCCAGGGGACTCAGCCCCAGCATTTT. It yields the protein CASSRSSQGTQPQHF.

J is TRBJ1-2 and V is TRBV13; 8 nucleotides align to TRBD1. Germline V gene data show CDR1 as PRHDT and CDR2 as FYEKMQ (reference sequence). The CDR3 extends over 15 amino acids. V was pared by 3 bases and J by 5 bases, with 8 bases of the junction left unmatched. In nucleotides, the CDR3 is TGTGCCAGCAGCTTTATTGGCCGACAGGGGTATGGCTACACCTTC. Protein sequence: CASSFIGRQGYGYTF.

This chain connects TRBV11-2 to TRBJ1-5; D gene unclear. The CDR3 runs 15 residues. V was trimmed by 0 bases and J by 4 bases, leaving 10 bases between them. CDR1 SGHAT and CDR2 FQNNGV come from the germline V gene. Written as DNA, the CDR3 is TGTGCCAGCAGCTTAGATACCGGGGAAAATCAGCCCCAGCATTTT. Translating it yields CASSLDTGENQPQHF.

This rearrangement joins TRBV7-6 to TRBJ1-6; D is undetermined. The CDR3 consists of 14 residues. V was shortened by 5 bases and J by 9 bases, with 14 bases between the two germline ends. CDR1 and CDR2 (germline): SGHVS, FNYEAQ. The CDR3 coding sequence is TGTGCCAGCAGCGTGGGCCTCCTGAGTTCACCCCTCCACTTT. Its protein product is CASSVGLLSSPLHF.

This chain connects TRBV15 to TRBJ1-1; D not resolved. V was trimmed by 2 bases and J by 0 bases, leaving 4 bases between them. The CDR3 consists of 13 residues. Germline V gene data show CDR1 as LNHNV and CDR2 as YYDKDF (reference sequence). CDR3 DNA sequence: TGTGCCACCAGCAGAAATGTGAACACTGAAGCTTTCTTT. It specifies CATSRNVNTEAFF.

The chain recombines TRBV5-1 with TRBJ1-2; 10 bases are shared with TRBD1. The germline gives CDR1 SGHRS, CDR2 YFSETQ. CDR3 length equals 14 residues. Germline trimming cut 3 bases from V and 5 bases from J; bases unmatched to any gene: 4. The CDR3 sequence is CASSWGTGVYGYTF. Here the CDR3 DNA reads TGCGCCAGCAGCTGGGGGACAGGGGTATATGGCTACACCTTC.

V and J are TRBV7-9 and TRBJ1-1; no clear D gene. The CDR3 has 14 residues. Germline-derived CDR1 and CDR2 are SEHNR and FQNEAQ (reference sequence). Trimming shortened V by 1 base and J by 1 base, and 7 bases separated the two germline ends. CDR3 in amino acids: CASSLGGQNTEAFF. The CDR3, as DNA: TGTGCCAGCAGCTTAGGGGGTCAGAACACTGAAGCTTTCTTT.

This chain joins TRBV3-1 (or the pseudogene TRBV3-2) and TRBJ1-6, with 8 nucleotides matching TRBD1. This CDR3 contains 15 residues. V lost 4 bases and J lost 8; bases outside the gene matches: 7. Germline assignment: CDR1 LGHDT and CDR2 YNNKEL (reference sequence). The CDR3 bases are TGTGCCAGCAGCCTCCGGACAGGGCGAGATTCACCCCTCCACTTT. It codes for CASSLRTGRDSPLHF.

V gene TRBV2 combines with J gene TRBJ2-5; D is possibly TRBD1 (5 bases). Germline lookup yields CDR1 SNHLY and CDR2 FYNNEI. The CDR3 has 13 residues. The ends were cut back, 9 bases at V and 5 bases at J, with 16 bases in the middle. CDR3 in DNA: TGTGCCAGTAGGAGCCAACCAGGGGAGACCCAGTACTTC. Translating gives CASRSQPGETQYF. The full variable domain, with the rest looked up from reference TRBV2 and TRBJ2-5, is EPEVTQTPSHQVTQMGQEVILRCVPISNHLYFYWYRQILGQKVEFLVSFYNNEISEKSEIFDDQFSVERPDGSNFTLKIRSTKLEDSAMYFCASRSQPGETQYFGPGTRLLVL.

The chain has TRBV5-1 and TRBJ2-4; 7 bases are shared with TRBD1. The V and J ends lost 0 bases and 4 bases, in that order; junction bases with no gene match: 4. Germline V CDR1 and CDR2: SGHRS, YFSETQ. This CDR3 region has 15 residues. The DNA for the CDR3 is TGCGCCAGCAGCTTGGCCGGACAGGTTAAAAACATTCAGTACTTC. Protein sequence: CASSLAGQVKNIQYF. Full variable domain (outside the CDR3, taken from reference TRBV5-1 and TRBJ2-4): KAGVTQTPRYLIKTRGQQVTLSCSPISGHRSVSWYQQTPGQGLQFLFEYFSETQRNKGNFPGRFSGRQFSNSRSEMNVSTLELGDSALYLCASSLAGQVKNIQYFGAGTRLSVL.

This clone occurred a few times. The J gene is TRBJ2-3, the V gene TRBV3-1 (or the pseudogene TRBV3-2); TRBD2 aligns across 8 bases. Germline CDR1 is LGHDT and CDR2 is YNNKEL (reference sequence). V shed 4 bases and J 5 bases; nucleotides not matched to a gene: 5. CDR3 length equals 14 residues. The CDR3 protein is CASSPYGGGDTQYF. The DNA for the CDR3 is TGTGCCAGCAGCCCCTACGGGGGGGGAGATACGCAGTATTTT.